A selection of T cell receptor beta chains follows, all from one sample in a study of T cells in Graves' hyperthyroidism and ophthalmopathy. TCRdb called the multiplex PCR reads again in MiXCR, with one record for every CDR3 protein. The sample includes about 560,000 distinct CDR3 sequences, roughly 14% of them seen just once. The sequenced sample consisted of blood. These receptors originate from a woman aged 25 to 39 with Graves' hyperthyroidism. Each CDR3 is given with its conserved first and last residue. Each record gives: clone size, J gene, V gene, CDR3 protein. The size entry is marked missing in some rows and otherwise reads once, few, many or a size class.

clone size: many
J gene: TRBJ2-7
V gene: TRBV6-1
CDR3 protein: CASSFHGRDGSYEQYF

clone size: many
J gene: TRBJ2-7
V gene: TRBV30
CDR3 protein: CAWSVGTGGYEQYF

clone size: .
J gene: TRBJ1-1
V gene: TRBV3-1
CDR3 protein: CASSQQRGSEAFF

clone size: .
J gene: TRBJ1-1
V gene: TRBV19
CDR3 protein: CASSMSGQVNTEAFF

clone size: few
J gene: TRBJ1-4
V gene: TRBV3-1
CDR3 protein: CASSQDTPRNLATNEKLFF

clone size: .
J gene: TRBJ2-1
V gene: TRBV6-1
CDR3 protein: CASSAVAGGYNEQFF

clone size: .
J gene: TRBJ2-5
V gene: TRBV7-9
CDR3 protein: CASSWGQGGQETQYF

clone size: few
J gene: TRBJ2-5
V gene: TRBV29-1
CDR3 protein: CSVGALGGTVETQYF

clone size: many
J gene: TRBJ1-1
V gene: TRBV30
CDR3 protein: CAWKGDRNTEAFF

clone size: many
J gene: TRBJ1-1
V gene: TRBV13
CDR3 protein: CASSLVGPEAFF

clone size: many
J gene: TRBJ2-7
V gene: TRBV28
CDR3 protein: CASTLDRIGGFPYEQYF

clone size: .
J gene: TRBJ1-3
V gene: TRBV12-3/TRBV12-4
CDR3 protein: CTSSLSGWGGNTIYF

clone size: .
J gene: TRBJ2-7
V gene: TRBV7-2
CDR3 protein: CASSWDRGPYEQYF

clone size: many
J gene: TRBJ2-7
V gene: TRBV2
CDR3 protein: CASSESGRASEQYF

clone size: many
J gene: TRBJ1-5
V gene: TRBV28
CDR3 protein: CAILGTGINQPQHF

clone size: .
J gene: TRBJ2-7
V gene: TRBV11-2
CDR3 protein: CASSKGTGGNYEQYF

clone size: .
J gene: TRBJ2-1
V gene: TRBV25-1
CDR3 protein: CASSSPGLPYNEQFF

clone size: few
J gene: TRBJ2-3
V gene: TRBV5-1
CDR3 protein: CASSLVLSWTSGDTDTQYF

clone size: many
J gene: TRBJ1-6
V gene: TRBV18
CDR3 protein: CASSPPTPWSPLHF

clone size: .
J gene: TRBJ1-2
V gene: TRBV19
CDR3 protein: CASSIDQGASTF

clone size: few
J gene: TRBJ2-1
V gene: TRBV10-3
CDR3 protein: CAISEWERYNEQFF

clone size: once
J gene: TRBJ2-6
V gene: TRBV27
CDR3 protein: CASRGGVTGANVLTF

clone size: many
J gene: TRBJ2-2
V gene: TRBV6-2/TRBV6-3
CDR3 protein: CASSYRPVTLAGELFF

clone size: many
J gene: TRBJ1-6
V gene: TRBV27
CDR3 protein: CASSLGQYNSPLHF

clone size: .
J gene: TRBJ2-3
V gene: TRBV4-3
CDR3 protein: CASSQEGTGVQDTQYF

clone size: .
J gene: TRBJ2-1
V gene: TRBV7-9
CDR3 protein: CASSVRGKSNEQFF

clone size: many
J gene: TRBJ2-7
V gene: TRBV7-2
CDR3 protein: CASSASQGYEQYF

clone size: few
J gene: TRBJ2-5
V gene: TRBV5-1
CDR3 protein: CASSLNGRETQYF

clone size: .
J gene: TRBJ2-7
V gene: TRBV30
CDR3 protein: CAWSIRRLYYEQYF

clone size: many
J gene: TRBJ2-3
V gene: TRBV29-1
CDR3 protein: CSVVGSTDTQYF

clone size: .
J gene: TRBJ2-7
V gene: TRBV28
CDR3 protein: CASSLPGLPSSYGQYF

clone size: few
J gene: TRBJ2-2
V gene: TRBV6-2/TRBV6-3
CDR3 protein: CASRTGGMTGELFF

clone size: many
J gene: TRBJ2-1
V gene: TRBV12-3/TRBV12-4
CDR3 protein: CASSQGLADNEQFF

clone size: many
J gene: TRBJ2-7
V gene: TRBV7-2
CDR3 protein: CASSLLPGQGADEQYF

clone size: .
J gene: TRBJ2-3
V gene: TRBV7-9
CDR3 protein: CASSRGDRGQDTQYF

clone size: many
J gene: TRBJ2-1
V gene: TRBV5-1
CDR3 protein: CASSLETGGSLEQFF

clone size: many
J gene: TRBJ2-2
V gene: TRBV7-6
CDR3 protein: CASSLAAGGPYGELFF

clone size: many
J gene: TRBJ2-2
V gene: TRBV30
CDR3 protein: CAWSGRTDTGELFF

clone size: .
J gene: TRBJ2-7
V gene: TRBV28
CDR3 protein: CASSLNWYSDYEQYF

clone size: many
J gene: TRBJ2-7
V gene: TRBV5-1
CDR3 protein: CASSLDLAGSYEQYF

clone size: few
J gene: TRBJ2-2
V gene: TRBV7-9
CDR3 protein: CASSTRTGFTGELFF

clone size: many
J gene: TRBJ1-5
V gene: TRBV20-1
CDR3 protein: CSARKGQVYQPQHF

clone size: many
J gene: TRBJ1-1
V gene: TRBV9
CDR3 protein: CASSGGPKSAEAFF

clone size: few
J gene: TRBJ2-1
V gene: TRBV4-1
CDR3 protein: CASSLGPSEDEQFF

clone size: .
J gene: TRBJ1-2
V gene: TRBV18
CDR3 protein: CASSPLGAGIQGNYGYTF

clone size: .
J gene: TRBJ2-7
V gene: TRBV6-2/TRBV6-3
CDR3 protein: CASTRPDYEQYF

clone size: many
J gene: TRBJ1-1
V gene: TRBV28
CDR3 protein: CASSLWGQGMNTEAFF

clone size: many
J gene: TRBJ1-1
V gene: TRBV28
CDR3 protein: CASSLLGGPEAFF

clone size: many
J gene: TRBJ2-7
V gene: TRBV28
CDR3 protein: CASSLNISGRWSYEQYF

clone size: .
J gene: TRBJ2-1
V gene: TRBV7-9
CDR3 protein: CASSYQPRFRGRSSYNEQFF

clone size: many
J gene: TRBJ1-1
V gene: TRBV6-1
CDR3 protein: CASSEARILEAFF